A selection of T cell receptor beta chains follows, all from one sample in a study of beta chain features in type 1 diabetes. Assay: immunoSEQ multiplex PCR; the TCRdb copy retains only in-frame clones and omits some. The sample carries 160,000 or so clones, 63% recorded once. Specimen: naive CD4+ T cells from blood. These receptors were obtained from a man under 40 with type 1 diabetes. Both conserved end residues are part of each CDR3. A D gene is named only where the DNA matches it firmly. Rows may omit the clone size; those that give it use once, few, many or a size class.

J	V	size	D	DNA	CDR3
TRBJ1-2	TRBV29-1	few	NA	TGCAGCGTCCGGGCCAACTATGGCTACACCTTC	CSVRANYGYTF
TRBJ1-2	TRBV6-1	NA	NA	TGTGCCAGCAGTGATCACAGGCTCTATGGCTACACCTTC	CASSDHRLYGYTF
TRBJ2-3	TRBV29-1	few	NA	TGCAGCGTTGACAGGGAAGGAACAGATACGCAGTATTTT	CSVDREGTDTQYF
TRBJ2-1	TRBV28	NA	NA	TGTGCCAGCAGGGGCGAAAATGAGCAGTTCTTC	CASRGENEQFF
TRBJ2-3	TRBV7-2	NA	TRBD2	TGTGCCAGCAGCTTAGTAGCGGGGGAAATGACAGATACGCAGTATTTT	CASSLVAGEMTDTQYF
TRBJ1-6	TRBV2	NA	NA	TGTGCCAGCGGCACAGGGATTAATTCACCCCTCCACTTT	CASGTGINSPLHF
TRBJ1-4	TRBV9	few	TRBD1	TGTGCCAGCCGCAGGACAGGGAGTGAAAAACTGTTTTTT	CASRRTGSEKLFF
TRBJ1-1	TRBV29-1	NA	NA	TGCAGCGTTTCCCCGGGACGGCTGAACACTGAAGCTTTCTTT	CSVSPGRLNTEAFF
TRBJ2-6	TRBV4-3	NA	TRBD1	TGCGCCAGCAGCCAAGAAGGGGGCACTGGGGCCAACGTCCTGACTTTC	CASSQEGGTGANVLTF
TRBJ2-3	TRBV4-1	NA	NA	TGCGCCAGCAGCCAACAACAGTCTTTCACAGATACGCAGTATTTT	CASSQQQSFTDTQYF
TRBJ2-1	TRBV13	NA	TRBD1	TGTGCCAGCAGCTCACGGACAGGGAGCTACAATGAGCAGTTCTTC	CASSSRTGSYNEQFF
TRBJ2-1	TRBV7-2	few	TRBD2	TGTGCCAGCAGTCGACTAGCGGGGCGCCGAGGTGAGCAGTTCTTC	CASSRLAGRRGEQFF
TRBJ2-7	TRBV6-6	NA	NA	TGTGCCAGCACAGGGAGAAGGACCTACGAGCAGTACTTC	CASTGRRTYEQYF
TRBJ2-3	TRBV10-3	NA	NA	TGTGCCATCAGCCCTAGCGCATACACAGATACGCAGTATTTT	CAISPSAYTDTQYF
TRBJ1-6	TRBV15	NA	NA	TGTGCCACCAGCAAGGGTGCAGTTAATTCACCCCTCCACTTT	CATSKGAVNSPLHF
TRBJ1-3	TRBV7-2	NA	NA	TGTGCCAGCAGCCCAGGGCCGGGATTCGGAAACACCATATATTTT	CASSPGPGFGNTIYF
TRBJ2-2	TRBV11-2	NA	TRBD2	TGTGCCAGCCGTGGTATCCGGGGGGAGAACACCGGGGAGCTGTTTTTT	CASRGIRGENTGELFF
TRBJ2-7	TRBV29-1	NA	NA	TGCAGCGTTGATACGGGTTACGAGCAGTACTTC	CSVDTGYEQYF
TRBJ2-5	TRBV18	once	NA	TGTGCCAGCTCCCTGGGGACGGAACAAGAGACCCAGTACTTC	CASSLGTEQETQYF
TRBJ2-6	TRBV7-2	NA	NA	TGTGCCAGCAGCTGGACTGACTCTGGGGCCAACGTCCTGACTTTC	CASSWTDSGANVLTF
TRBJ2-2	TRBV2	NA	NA	TGTGCCAGCACGTGGGTTTCGAGGGAGCTGTTTTTT	CASTWVSRELFF
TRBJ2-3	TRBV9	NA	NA	TGTGCCAGCAGCGTAGGTGGCAGGGACACAGATACGCAGTATTTT	CASSVGGRDTDTQYF
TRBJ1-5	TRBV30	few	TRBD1	TGTGCCTGGAGTGTACAGGGACAGGGGAGGCAGCCCCAGCATTTT	CAWSVQGQGRQPQHF
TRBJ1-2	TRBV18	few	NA	TGTGCCAGCTCACCGCGCAGGGACACCTATGGCTACACCTTC	CASSPRRDTYGYTF
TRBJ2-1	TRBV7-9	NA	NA	TGTGCCAGCAGCTTAGAAACTGGCGGCGGCAATGAGCAGTTCTTC	CASSLETGGGNEQFF
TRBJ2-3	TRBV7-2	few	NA	TGTGCCAGCAGCCCGCGGGGCGATACGCAGTATTTT	CASSPRGDTQYF
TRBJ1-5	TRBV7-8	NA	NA	TGTGCCAGCAGCTTAGGGGCAGGGAACAATCAGCCCCAGCATTTT	CASSLGAGNNQPQHF
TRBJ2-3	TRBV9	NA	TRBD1	TGTGCCAGCAACCCGGGACAGCACACAGATACGCAGTATTTT	CASNPGQHTDTQYF
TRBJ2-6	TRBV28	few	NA	TGTGCCAGCAGTTTAGGTGCTGCCGCGGCCAACGTCCTGACTTTC	CASSLGAAAANVLTF
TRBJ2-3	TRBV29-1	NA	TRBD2	TGCAGCGCGGGACTAGCGGGGGGCCTCACAGATACGCAGTATTTT	CSAGLAGGLTDTQYF
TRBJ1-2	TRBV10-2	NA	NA	TGCGCCAGCAGGGTAGACAAGAACTATGGCTACACCTTC	CASRVDKNYGYTF
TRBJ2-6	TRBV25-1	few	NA	TGTGCCAGCAGTCCAAGGGGCTCTGGGGCCAACGTCCTGACTTTC	CASSPRGSGANVLTF
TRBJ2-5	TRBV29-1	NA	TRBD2	TGCAGCGTTGAGCGGGGGGGAAGTGAGACCCAGTACTTC	CSVERGGSETQYF
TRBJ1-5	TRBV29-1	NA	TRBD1	TGCAGCGTTCGGGGACAGAATAGCAATCAGCCCCAGCATTTT	CSVRGQNSNQPQHF
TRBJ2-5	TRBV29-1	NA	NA	TGCAGCGTTGTAGCGGTCCAAGAGACCCAGTACTTC	CSVVAVQETQYF
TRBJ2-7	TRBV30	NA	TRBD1	TGTGCCTGGGTTAAGCGCCGGGACAGGCTCTCCTACGAGCAGTACTTC	CAWVKRRDRLSYEQYF
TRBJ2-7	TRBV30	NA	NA	TGTGCCTGGAGTGTAGGGGGGTCATGGACCGCCCCTGGCGAGCAGTACTTC	CAWSVGGSWTAPGEQYF
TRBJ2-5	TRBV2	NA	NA	TGTGCCAGCAGCTACATACGGGGATTAGGGGAGACCCAGTACTTC	CASSYIRGLGETQYF
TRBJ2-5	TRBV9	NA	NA	TGTGCCAGCAGCGTAGTGCCCTCACAAGAGACCCAGTACTTC	CASSVVPSQETQYF
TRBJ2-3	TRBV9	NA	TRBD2	TGTGCCAGCAGCGTAGGAGGGACTAGCGGGGTTCCTAGCACAGATACGCAGTATTTT	CASSVGGTSGVPSTDTQYF
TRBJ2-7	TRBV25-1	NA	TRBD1	TGTGCCAGCAGTCCCTATAACAGGGGCTACGAGCAGTACTTC	CASSPYNRGYEQYF
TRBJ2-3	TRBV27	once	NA	TGTGCCAGCAGTTTTCGATTCACAGATACGCAGTATTTT	CASSFRFTDTQYF
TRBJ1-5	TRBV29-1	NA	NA	TGCAGCGTTCGGGACACCAGTAATCAGCCCCAGCATTTT	CSVRDTSNQPQHF
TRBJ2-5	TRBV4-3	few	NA	TGCGCCAGCAGCCAAGATAGCAGCGTAGGGACCCAGTACTTC	CASSQDSSVGTQYF
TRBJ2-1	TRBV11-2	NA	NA	TGTGCCAGCAGCTTCTACAATGAGCAGTTCTTC	CASSFYNEQFF
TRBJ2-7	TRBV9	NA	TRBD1	TGTGCCAGCAGCGTGCGTGGACAGGGGGATCATCCGTACTTC	CASSVRGQGDHPYF
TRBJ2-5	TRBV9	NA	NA	TGTGCCAGCAGCGTAGGGGCGGAGGAGACCCAGTACTTC	CASSVGAEETQYF
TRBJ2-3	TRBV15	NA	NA	TGTGCCACCAGCAGACGGCGAAGAGGACAAAGGGGGAACTCAGATACGCAGTATTTT	CATSRRRRGQRGNSDTQYF
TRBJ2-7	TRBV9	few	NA	TGTGCCAGCAGCGTAGCTGGGACCGACGAGCAGTACTTC	CASSVAGTDEQYF
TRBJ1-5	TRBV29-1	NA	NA	TGCAGCGTTGTGGAGCAAGGGAGCAATCAGCCCCAGCATTTT	CSVVEQGSNQPQHF
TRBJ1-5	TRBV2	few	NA	TGTGCCAGCCGCTATGACAGGCTCAATCAGCCCCAGCATTTT	CASRYDRLNQPQHF
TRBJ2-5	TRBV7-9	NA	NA	TGTGCCAGCAGCTCGGACCAACAGACCCAGTACTTC	CASSSDQQTQYF
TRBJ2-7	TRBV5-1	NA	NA	TGCGCCAGCAGCTTGGCGGGGGACGAGCAGTACTTC	CASSLAGDEQYF
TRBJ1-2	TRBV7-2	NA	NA	TGTGCCAGCAGCTTTTGGACAGACTATGGCTACACCTTC	CASSFWTDYGYTF
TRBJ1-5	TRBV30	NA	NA	TGTGCCTGGAGTGTGTCCACAGGCAGGCAGCCCCAGCATTTT	CAWSVSTGRQPQHF